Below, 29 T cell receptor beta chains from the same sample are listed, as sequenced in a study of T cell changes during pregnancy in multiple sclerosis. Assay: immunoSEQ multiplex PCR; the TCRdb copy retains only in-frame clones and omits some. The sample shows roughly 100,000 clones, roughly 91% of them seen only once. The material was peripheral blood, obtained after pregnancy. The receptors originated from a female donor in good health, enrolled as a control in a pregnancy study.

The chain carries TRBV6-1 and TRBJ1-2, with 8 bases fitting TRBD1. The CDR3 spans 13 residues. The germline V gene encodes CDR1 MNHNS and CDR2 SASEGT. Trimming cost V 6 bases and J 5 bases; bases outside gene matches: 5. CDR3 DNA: TGTGCCAGCAGACACCGACAGGGGTATGGCTACACCTTC. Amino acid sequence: CASRHRQGYGYTF.

The CDR3 DNA sequence: TGTGCCAGCAACACTGGGACAGGGCCGACACCCCTCCACTTT. It translates to CASNTGTGPTPLHF. V gene TRBV6-1 combines with J gene TRBJ1-6; 9 bases agree with TRBD1. This CDR3 is built from 14 residues. Per the germline V gene, CDR1 is MNHNS and CDR2 is SASEGT. Unmatched junction bases numbered 9, after V lost 7 bases and J lost 11 bases.

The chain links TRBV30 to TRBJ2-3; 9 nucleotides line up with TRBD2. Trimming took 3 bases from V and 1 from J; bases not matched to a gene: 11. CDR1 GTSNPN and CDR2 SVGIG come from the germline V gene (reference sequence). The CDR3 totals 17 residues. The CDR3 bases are TGTGCCTGGAGCCACCTAAGGGCTAGCGGGGGCACAGATACGCAGTATTTT. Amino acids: CAWSHLRASGGTDTQYF.

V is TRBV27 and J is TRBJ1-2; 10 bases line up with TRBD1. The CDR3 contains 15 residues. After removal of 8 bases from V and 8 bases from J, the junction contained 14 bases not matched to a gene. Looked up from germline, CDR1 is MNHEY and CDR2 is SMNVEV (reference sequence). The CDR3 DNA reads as TGTGCCAGCTCCAATTCCGGGACAGGGGTTCGAGGCTACACCTTC. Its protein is CASSNSGTGVRGYTF.

CDR3 sequence (DNA): TGTGCCAGCAGCTTAGACAGGGGCTGGGACACTGAAGCTTTCTTT. Amino acids: CASSLDRGWDTEAFF. The rearrangement uses TRBV7-9 and TRBJ1-1, with TRBD1 matching 7 bases. V lost 1 base, J lost 3 bases, and 5 bases stayed unmatched. CDR3 length: 15 residues. Germline loops: CDR1 SEHNR, CDR2 FQNEAQ (reference sequence).

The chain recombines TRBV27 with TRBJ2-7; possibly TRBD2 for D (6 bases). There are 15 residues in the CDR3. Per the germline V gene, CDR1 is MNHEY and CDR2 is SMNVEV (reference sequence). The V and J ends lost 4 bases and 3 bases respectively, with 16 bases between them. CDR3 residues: CASSSRPAGSYEQYF. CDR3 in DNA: TGTGCCAGCAGTTCACGCCCGGCGGGAAGCTACGAGCAGTACTTC.

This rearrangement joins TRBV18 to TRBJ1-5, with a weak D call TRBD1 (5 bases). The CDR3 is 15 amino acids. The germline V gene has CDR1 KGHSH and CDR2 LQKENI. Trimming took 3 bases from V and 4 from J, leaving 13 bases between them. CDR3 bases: TGTGCCAGCTCACCTCCGGGGGGGTATAATCAGCCCCAGCATTTT. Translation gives CASSPPGGYNQPQHF. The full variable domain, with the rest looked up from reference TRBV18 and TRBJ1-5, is NAGVMQNPRHLVRRRGQEARLRCSPMKGHSHVYWYRQLPEEGLKFMVYLQKENIIDESGMPKERFSAEFPKEGPSILRIQQVVRGDSAAYFCASSPPGGYNQPQHFGDGTRLSIL.

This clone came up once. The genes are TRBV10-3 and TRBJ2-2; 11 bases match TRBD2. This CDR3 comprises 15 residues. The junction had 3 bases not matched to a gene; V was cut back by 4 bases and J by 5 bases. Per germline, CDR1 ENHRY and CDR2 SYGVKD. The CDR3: CAISGTSGSTGELFF. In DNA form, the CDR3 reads TGTGCCATCAGTGGGACTAGCGGGTCAACCGGGGAGCTGTTTTTT.

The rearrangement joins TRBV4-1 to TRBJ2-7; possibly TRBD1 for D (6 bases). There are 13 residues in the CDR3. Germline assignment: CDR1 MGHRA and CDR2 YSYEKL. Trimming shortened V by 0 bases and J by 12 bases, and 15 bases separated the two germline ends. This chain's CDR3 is CASSQDPNRESYF. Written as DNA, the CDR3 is TGCGCCAGCAGCCAAGACCCGAACAGGGAGTCGTACTTC.

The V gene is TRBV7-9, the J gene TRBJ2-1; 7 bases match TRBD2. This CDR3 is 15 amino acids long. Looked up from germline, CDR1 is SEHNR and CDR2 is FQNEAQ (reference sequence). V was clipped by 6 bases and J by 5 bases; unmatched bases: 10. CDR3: CASRYRGGTNNEQFF. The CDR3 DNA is TGTGCCAGCAGATATAGAGGTGGGACTAACAATGAGCAGTTCTTC. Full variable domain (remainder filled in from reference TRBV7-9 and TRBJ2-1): DTGVSQNPRHKITKRGQNVTFRCDPISEHNRLYWYRQTLGQGPEFLTYFQNEAQLEKSRLLSDRFSAERPKGSFSTLEIQRTEQGDSAMYLCASRYRGGTNNEQFFGPGTRLTVL.

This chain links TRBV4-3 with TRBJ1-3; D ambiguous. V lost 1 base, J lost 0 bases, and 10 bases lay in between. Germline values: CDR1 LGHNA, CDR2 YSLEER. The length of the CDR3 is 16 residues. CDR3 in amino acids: CASSQVALHSGNTIYF. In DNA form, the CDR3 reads TGCGCCAGCAGCCAAGTCGCGTTGCACTCTGGAAACACCATATATTTT.

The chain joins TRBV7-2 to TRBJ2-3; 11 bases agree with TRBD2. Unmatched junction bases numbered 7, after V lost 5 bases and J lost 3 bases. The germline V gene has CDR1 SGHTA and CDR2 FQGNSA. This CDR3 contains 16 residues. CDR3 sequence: CASSPSSGGPTDTQYF. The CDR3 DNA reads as TGTGCCAGCAGCCCCTCTAGCGGGGGGCCAACAGATACGCAGTATTTT.

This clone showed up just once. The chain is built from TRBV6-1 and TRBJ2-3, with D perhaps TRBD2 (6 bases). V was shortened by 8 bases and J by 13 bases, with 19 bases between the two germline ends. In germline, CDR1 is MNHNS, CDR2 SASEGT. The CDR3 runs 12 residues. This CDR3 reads CASSGPSRGEYF. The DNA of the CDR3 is TGTGCCAGCTCCGGCCCCTCCCGCGGGGAGTATTTT.

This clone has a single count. The CDR3 is CASSPGVGELFF. Written as DNA, the CDR3 is TGTGCCAGCAGCCCAGGGGTCGGGGAGCTGTTTTTT. This chain joins TRBV7-3 and TRBJ2-2; D perhaps matches TRBD1 (6 bases). The CDR3 runs 12 residues. V lost 5 bases, J lost 7 bases, and 8 bases lay in between. Germline CDR1 SGHTA, CDR2 FQGTGA.

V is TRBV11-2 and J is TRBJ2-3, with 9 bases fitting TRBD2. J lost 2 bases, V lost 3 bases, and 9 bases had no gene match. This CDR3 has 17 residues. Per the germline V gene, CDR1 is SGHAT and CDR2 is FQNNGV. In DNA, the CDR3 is TGTGCCAGCAGCTTCTACGGTAGCGGGGGATTCACAGATACGCAGTATTTT. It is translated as CASSFYGSGGFTDTQYF.

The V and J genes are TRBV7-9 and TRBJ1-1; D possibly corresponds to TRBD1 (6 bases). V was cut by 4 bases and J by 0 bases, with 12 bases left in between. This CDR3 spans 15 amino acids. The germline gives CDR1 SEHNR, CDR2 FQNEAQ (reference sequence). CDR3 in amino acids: CASSSPGTLNTEAFF. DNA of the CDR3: TGTGCCAGCAGCTCCCCCGGGACACTGAACACTGAAGCTTTCTTT.

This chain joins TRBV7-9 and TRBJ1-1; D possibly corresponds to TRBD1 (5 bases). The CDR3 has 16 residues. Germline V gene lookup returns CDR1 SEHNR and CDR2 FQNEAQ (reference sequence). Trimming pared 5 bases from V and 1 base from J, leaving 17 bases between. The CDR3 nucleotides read TGTGCCAGCAGCCCGGAATGGGGCAGTCCGAACACTGAAGCTTTCTTT. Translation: CASSPEWGSPNTEAFF.

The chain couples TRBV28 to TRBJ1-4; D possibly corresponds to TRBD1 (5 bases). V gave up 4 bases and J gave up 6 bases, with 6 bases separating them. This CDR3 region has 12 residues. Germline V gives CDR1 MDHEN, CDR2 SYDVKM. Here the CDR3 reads CASSSGYEKLFF. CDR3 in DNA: TGTGCCAGCAGTTCAGGGTATGAAAAACTGTTTTTT.

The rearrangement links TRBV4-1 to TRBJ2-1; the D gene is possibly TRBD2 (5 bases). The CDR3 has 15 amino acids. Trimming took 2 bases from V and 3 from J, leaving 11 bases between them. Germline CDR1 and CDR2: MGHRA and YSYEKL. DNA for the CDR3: TGCGCCAGCAGCCAACCCGGGGTACGCTACAATGAGCAGTTCTTC. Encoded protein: CASSQPGVRYNEQFF.

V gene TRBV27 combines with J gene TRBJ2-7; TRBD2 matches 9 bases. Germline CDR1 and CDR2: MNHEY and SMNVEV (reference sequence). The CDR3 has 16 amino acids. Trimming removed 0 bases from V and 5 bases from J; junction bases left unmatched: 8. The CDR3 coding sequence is TGTGCCAGCAGTTTATCCGGTCTAGCGGGGTATGACGAGCAGTACTTC. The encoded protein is CASSLSGLAGYDEQYF.

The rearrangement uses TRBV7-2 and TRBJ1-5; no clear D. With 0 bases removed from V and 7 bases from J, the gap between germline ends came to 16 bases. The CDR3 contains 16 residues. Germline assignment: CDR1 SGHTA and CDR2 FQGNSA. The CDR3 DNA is TGTGCCAGCAGCTTAGCGGGCTCCACTAGGCGACAGCCCCAGCATTTT. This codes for CASSLAGSTRRQPQHF.

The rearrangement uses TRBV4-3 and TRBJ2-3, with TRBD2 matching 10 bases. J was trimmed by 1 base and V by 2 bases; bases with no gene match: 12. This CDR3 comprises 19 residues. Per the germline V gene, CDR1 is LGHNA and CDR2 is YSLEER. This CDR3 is CASSQFSGGKPLGTDTQYF. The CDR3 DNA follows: TGCGCCAGCAGCCAATTTAGCGGGGGGAAGCCCCTGGGCACAGATACGCAGTATTTT.

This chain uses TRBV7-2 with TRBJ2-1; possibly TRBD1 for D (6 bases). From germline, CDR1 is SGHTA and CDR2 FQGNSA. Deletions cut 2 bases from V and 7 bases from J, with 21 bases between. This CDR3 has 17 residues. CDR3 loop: CASSLKISLTGWNEQFF. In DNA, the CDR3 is TGTGCCAGCAGCTTAAAGATCTCACTAACAGGGTGGAATGAGCAGTTCTTC.

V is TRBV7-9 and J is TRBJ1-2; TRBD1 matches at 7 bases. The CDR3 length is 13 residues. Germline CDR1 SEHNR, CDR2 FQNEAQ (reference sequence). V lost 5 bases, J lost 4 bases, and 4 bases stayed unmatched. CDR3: CASSPEGAYGYTF. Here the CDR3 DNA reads TGTGCCAGCAGCCCCGAGGGGGCCTATGGCTACACCTTC.

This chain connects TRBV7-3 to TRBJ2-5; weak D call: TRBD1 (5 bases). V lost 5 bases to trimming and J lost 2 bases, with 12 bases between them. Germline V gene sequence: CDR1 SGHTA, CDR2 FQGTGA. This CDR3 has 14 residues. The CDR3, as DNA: TGTGCCAGCAGCCAGGGAAGCGCTCAAGAGACCCAGTACTTC. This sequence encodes CASSQGSAQETQYF.

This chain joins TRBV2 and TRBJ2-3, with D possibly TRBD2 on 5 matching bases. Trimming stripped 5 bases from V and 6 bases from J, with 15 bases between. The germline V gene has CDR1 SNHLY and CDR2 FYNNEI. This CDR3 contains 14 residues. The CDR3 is CASSHGVTVDTQYF. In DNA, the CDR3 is TGTGCCAGCAGTCACGGGGTAACAGTGGATACGCAGTATTTT.

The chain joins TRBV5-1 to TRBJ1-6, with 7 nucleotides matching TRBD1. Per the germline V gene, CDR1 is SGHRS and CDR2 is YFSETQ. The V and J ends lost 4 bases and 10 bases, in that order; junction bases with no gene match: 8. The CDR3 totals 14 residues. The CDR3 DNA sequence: TGCGCCAGCAGCGGAACAGGGGTAGACTCACCCCTCCACTTT. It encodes CASSGTGVDSPLHF.

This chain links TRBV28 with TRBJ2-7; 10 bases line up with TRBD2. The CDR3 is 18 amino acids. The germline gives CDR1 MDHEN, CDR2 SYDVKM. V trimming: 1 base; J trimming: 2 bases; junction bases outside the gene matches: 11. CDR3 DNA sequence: TGTGCCAGCAGTTTATCCCCCCTTACTAGCGGGGTTACCTACGAGCAGTACTTC. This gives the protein CASSLSPLTSGVTYEQYF.

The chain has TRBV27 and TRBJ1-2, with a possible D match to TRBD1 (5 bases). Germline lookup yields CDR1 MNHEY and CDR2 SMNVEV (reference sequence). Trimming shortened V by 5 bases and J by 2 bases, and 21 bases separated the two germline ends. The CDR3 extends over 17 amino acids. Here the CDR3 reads CASSRGGAGRMNYGYTF. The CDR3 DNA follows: TGTGCCAGCAGTCGGGGTGGGGCAGGGAGGATGAACTATGGCTACACCTTC.